This T cell receptor beta chain was captured by sequencing in a study of shared clonotypes between healthy human individuals. Across the whole study: For every donor, three CD4 naive, three CD4 memory, two CD8 naive and one CD8 memory plates were used.

V shed 4 bases and J shed 8 bases, with 18 bases lying between them. Germline V CDR1 and CDR2: MGHDK, SYGVNS. The CDR3 runs 15 residues. Sequenced by immunoSEQ multiplex PCR; TCRdb stores in-frame clones only, minus some. The profile shows about 1.1 million clones, 60% to 85% of them singletons. This receptor was taken from a man aged 18-30 years in good health. Some clones in this sample may be carry-over from other donors' samples. Material: memory CD4+ T cells from PBMCs. Sample subset: CD45RA-negative fraction. The rearrangement uses TRBV25-1 and TRBJ1-5; D unresolved. CDR3 region: CASSGSLGWMEPQHF. The CDR3 DNA follows: TGTGCCAGCAGTGGATCCCTGGGGTGGATGGAGCCCCAGCATTTT.